These T cell receptor beta chains were read from a single sample in a study of T cells after yellow fever vaccination. TCRdb used MiXCR to reprocess the 5' RACE reads, holding one entry per CDR3 protein. Of 550,000 or so distinct CDR3 sequences listed, 19% were seen once; the top ten hold about 13%. The sequencing here drew on PBMCs, taken 15 days after the yellow fever booster vaccination. These receptors were collected from a man aged 25-45 years who received the YFV17D yellow fever vaccine. Each CDR3 is given with its conserved first and last residue. The D gene is left open where the match is weak. Size is stated for part of the rows, as once, few or many counts, or as a class when the clone is expanded.

D gene,clone size,CDR3 length,V gene,J gene,CDR3 DNA,CDR3 protein
NA,few,14,TRBV27,TRBJ2-1,TGTGCCAGCAGTTTACCGGACCCTGAAAATGAGCAGTTCTTC,CASSLPDPENEQFF
TRBD2,once,16,TRBV5-3,TRBJ2-5,TGTGCCAGCAGCTCCATACGGGGACTAGCGGGAGAGACCCAGTACTTC,CASSSIRGLAGETQYF
TRBD2,NA,16,TRBV6-4,TRBJ2-3,TGTGCCAGCACCGGGACTAGCCCTTCAGGGGCAGATACGCAGTATTTT,CASTGTSPSGADTQYF
NA,few,11,TRBV28,TRBJ2-7,TGTGCCAGCAGTTACGCGGGGGAGCAGTACTTC,CASSYAGEQYF
TRBD2,NA,19,TRBV11-2,TRBJ2-1,TGTGCCAGCAGCCGAGATACTAGCGGAAGTACCATCTCCAACAATGAGCAGTTCTTC,CASSRDTSGSTISNNEQFF
TRBD2,NA,16,TRBV4-3,TRBJ2-1,TGCGCCAGCAGCCGTACGTGGAGGGAGGGCCGGAATGAGCAGTTCTTC,CASSRTWREGRNEQFF
NA,NA,13,TRBV5-1,TRBJ2-3,TGCGCCAGCAGCTTGACGGCTTCAGATACGCAGTATTTT,CASSLTASDTQYF
TRBD1,few,14,TRBV29-1,TRBJ2-5,TGCAGCGTCACGCCGAGGGGGCAGGTAGAGACCCAGTACTTC,CSVTPRGQVETQYF
NA,NA,19,TRBV4-3,TRBJ2-1,TGCGCCAGCAGCCAAGATATCCTCGCACGAGGGGGAATAGGAAATGAGCAGTTCTTC,CASSQDILARGGIGNEQFF
TRBD1,many,15,TRBV19,TRBJ2-2,TGTGCCAGCAGCCGGGACAGGGCGAACACCGGGGAGCTGTTTTTT,CASSRDRANTGELFF
NA,NA,14,TRBV25-1,TRBJ1-5,TGTGCCAGCAGTGTTCCAGGGGATAATCAGCCCCAGCATTTT,CASSVPGDNQPQHF
NA,few,14,TRBV7-2,TRBJ2-7,TGTGCCAGCACCTCGGGGAGGTTGGGTAACGAGCAGTACTTC,CASTSGRLGNEQYF
TRBD2,NA,17,TRBV12-3/TRBV12-4,TRBJ2-1,TGTGCCAGCAGTTTCATTCCCGGGACTAGCGGGAGGAATGAGCAGTTCTTC,CASSFIPGTSGRNEQFF
TRBD1,few,14,TRBV20-1,TRBJ2-7,TGCAGTGCGCCCCACCCGGGACAGGCCTACGAGCAGTACTTC,CSAPHPGQAYEQYF
TRBD2,few,16,TRBV4-3,TRBJ2-3,TGCGCCAGCAGCCAAGCGGGGGGTCCCTTCACAGATACGCAGTATTTT,CASSQAGGPFTDTQYF
NA,NA,14,TRBV4-3,TRBJ2-3,TGCGCCAGCAGCATCGGAGGAGTGGGAGATACGCAGTATTTT,CASSIGGVGDTQYF
NA,NA,18,TRBV11-1,TRBJ1-2,TGTGCCAGCAGCACTGGGGGACTAGGGAACCCGGAGACCTATGGCTACACCTTC,CASSTGGLGNPETYGYTF
NA,few,15,TRBV2,TRBJ2-7,TGTGCCAGCAGTGAAATACCATCTCCCCTTGGCGAGCAGTACTTC,CASSEIPSPLGEQYF
NA,NA,11,TRBV20-1,TRBJ2-7,TGCTGTCCAAGTACCTCCTACGAGCAGTACTTC,CCPSTSYEQYF
TRBD1,few,17,TRBV5-1,TRBJ2-2,TGCGCCAGCAGCTTGGCCGGGACAGGGGTTAACACCGGGGAGCTGTTTTTT,CASSLAGTGVNTGELFF
NA,few,15,TRBV29-1,TRBJ2-3,TGCAGCGTTGAAGAGTCCAAGACCTGGACAGATACGCAGTATTTT,CSVEESKTWTDTQYF
NA,NA,13,TRBV12-3/TRBV12-4,TRBJ1-5,TGTGCCAGCAGAACTGGAGGCAATCAGCCCCAGCATTTT,CASRTGGNQPQHF
NA,few,18,TRBV28,TRBJ2-6,TGTGCCAGCAGTTCCCCCGCGGTGTGGGGAACTGGGGCCAACGTCCTGACTTTC,CASSSPAVWGTGANVLTF
TRBD2,NA,13,TRBV7-2,TRBJ2-7,TGTGCCAGCAGGCTAGCGGGAGGGGACGAGCAGTACTTC,CASRLAGGDEQYF
TRBD2,few,18,TRBV7-8,TRBJ2-1,TGTGCCAGCAGCTTAGTTCAGGACGGGACTAGAAGGAGGAATGAGCAGTTCTTC,CASSLVQDGTRRRNEQFF
NA,few,15,TRBV12-3/TRBV12-4,TRBJ1-1,TGTGCCAGCAGTTTAGCGGCACGAGCGGCCACTGAAGCTTTCTTT,CASSLAARAATEAFF
TRBD2,few,16,TRBV5-5,TRBJ2-7,TGTGCCAGCAGCTTGGAAATAGAGACTAGCACCTACGAGCAGTACTTC,CASSLEIETSTYEQYF
NA,NA,14,TRBV7-8,TRBJ2-7,TGTGCCAGCAGCTTAGCAGGAGGTCCATCCGAGCAGTACTTC,CASSLAGGPSEQYF
NA,few,13,TRBV12-3/TRBV12-4,TRBJ2-7,TGTGCCAGCGGAAGGGGCTCCACATACGAGCAGTACTTC,CASGRGSTYEQYF
NA,few,13,TRBV15,TRBJ2-1,TGTGCCACCAGCAGAGATTACAACTACGAGCAGTTCTTC,CATSRDYNYEQFF
NA,few,13,TRBV18,TRBJ2-1,TGTGCCAGCTCACCATACGGGGTCGGTGAGCAGTTCTTC,CASSPYGVGEQFF
NA,NA,13,TRBV20-1,TRBJ1-1,TGCAGTGCTAACATCCACCCAAACACTGAAGCTTTCTTT,CSANIHPNTEAFF
NA,NA,16,TRBV3-1,TRBJ2-2,TGTGCCAGCAGCCAAGATTTGCCGGAAGACACCGGGGAGCTGTTTTTT,CASSQDLPEDTGELFF
TRBD2,NA,14,TRBV5-1,TRBJ2-1,TGCGCCACTAAAAGGGCTAGCGGCGCCAATGAGCAGTTCTTC,CATKRASGANEQFF
NA,few,13,TRBV28,TRBJ2-1,TGTGCCAGCAGTTATGACTTCCCGAGCGAGCAGTTCTTC,CASSYDFPSEQFF
NA,NA,13,TRBV6-4,TRBJ1-6,TGTGCCAGCAGTAATGGTCAGAGTTCACCCCTCCACTTT,CASSNGQSSPLHF
NA,NA,15,TRBV6-5,TRBJ2-3,TGTGCCAGCAGTTACTCCCCAGATTTCAGAGATACGCAGTATTTT,CASSYSPDFRDTQYF
TRBD1,NA,15,TRBV5-5,TRBJ2-5,TGTGCCAGCAGCCGCGGGACAGGGCTTGGAGAGACCCAGTACTTC,CASSRGTGLGETQYF
NA,few,13,TRBV12-3/TRBV12-4,TRBJ2-2,TGTGCCAGCAGTGTACACGGTCCCGGGGAGCTGTTTTTT,CASSVHGPGELFF
NA,once,15,TRBV19,TRBJ2-6,TGTGCCACCAAACGGCGGGACTCTGGGGCCAACGTCCTGACTTTC,CATKRRDSGANVLTF
TRBD2,few,15,TRBV5-1,TRBJ2-2,TGCGCCAGCAACCCTAGCGGTACAAACACCGGGGAGCTGTTTTTT,CASNPSGTNTGELFF
TRBD2,few,18,TRBV11-2,TRBJ2-1,TGTGCCAGCACCTCTCCGTGGCCCTCCGGGCGGGAGTCGAATGAGCAGTTCTTC,CASTSPWPSGRESNEQFF
NA,few,13,TRBV20-1,TRBJ2-3,TGCAGTGCTCGCCCAGGGTTCACAGATACGCAGTATTTT,CSARPGFTDTQYF
TRBD2,NA,15,TRBV7-3,TRBJ2-5,TGTGCCAGCAGCCAAACTAGCGGGAGGACGGAGACCCAGTACTTC,CASSQTSGRTETQYF
TRBD2,few,17,TRBV28,TRBJ2-1,TGTGCCAGCTATAAACGCTCCGGGACTAGCGGGACCAATGAGCAGTTCTTC,CASYKRSGTSGTNEQFF
TRBD2,few,15,TRBV6-2/TRBV6-3,TRBJ2-7,TGTGCCAGCACCCACGGGGGACTAGCGGGATTCGAGCAGTACTTC,CASTHGGLAGFEQYF
NA,NA,15,TRBV28,TRBJ1-4,TGTGCCAGCAGCTCCTTAAGGGTCTCTAATGAAAAACTGTTTTTT,CASSSLRVSNEKLFF
TRBD2,NA,16,TRBV7-3,TRBJ2-2,TGTGCCAGCAGCCCATCTAGCGGGAGGTCCACCGGGGAGCTGTTTTTT,CASSPSSGRSTGELFF
TRBD1,few,15,TRBV7-9,TRBJ2-7,TGTGCCAGCAGTGACAGCCGGGACAGATTCTACGAGCAGTACTTC,CASSDSRDRFYEQYF
NA,many,16,TRBV7-2,TRBJ2-3,TGTGCCAGCAGCTCGCGCGGAGGGGGTGGTGCAGATACGCAGTATTTT,CASSSRGGGGADTQYF
NA,NA,14,TRBV7-9,TRBJ2-7,TGTGCCAGCAACCAAGCAGAAAGAGCCTACGAGCAGTACTTC,CASNQAERAYEQYF
TRBD1,NA,15,TRBV20-1,TRBJ1-4,TGCAGTGCTAGAGATCGGGACAGTGTTAATGAAAAACTGTTTTTT,CSARDRDSVNEKLFF
NA,few,11,TRBV20-1,TRBJ2-1,TGCAGTGCTCGAAACTACAATGAGCAGTTCTTC,CSARNYNEQFF